One and the same sample provided the 10 T cell receptor beta chains below, sequenced in a study of T cell repertoires in cytomegalovirus infection. TCRdb fed the reads into MiXCR, producing one record per CDR3 protein. The sample has approximately 240,000 distinct CDR3 sequences; 10% to 15% are singletons. Sequenced input: PBMCs. Receptors were obtained from a human donor in good health (CMV status not recorded). Some clones in this sample may be carry-over from other donors' samples.

Turning to this clonotype: One junction end disagrees with the germline gene, perhaps due to a read error. The chain has TRBV2 and TRBJ2-6, with D unclear. Germline values: CDR1 SNHLY, CDR2 FYNNEI. This CDR3 is 15 amino acids long. The chain's CDR3 is CASREESSGANVLTF. The CDR3 region has the DNA TGTGCCAGCAGGGAAGAATCTTCTGGGGCCAACGTCCTGACTTTC.

This clonotype occurred many times. The gene calls are TRBV7-3 and TRBJ2-3; 10 nucleotides agree with TRBD1. Germline trimming cut 5 bases from V and 4 bases from J; bases unmatched to any gene: 6. CDR1 SGHTA and CDR2 FQGTGA come from the germline V gene. The CDR3 runs to 15 residues. The CDR3 region is CASSRTGGIADTQYF. CDR3 DNA sequence: TGTGCCAGCAGCCGGACAGGGGGAATCGCAGATACGCAGTATTTT.

This clonotype has more than one count but fewer than ten. V usage is TRBV5-1 and J usage is TRBJ1-2; 9 bases map to TRBD1. Per germline, CDR1 SGHRS and CDR2 YFSETQ. V gave up 3 bases and J gave up 8 bases; unmatched junction bases: 11. CDR3 length: 15 residues. The CDR3 region is CASSSNILTGGGYTF. DNA of the CDR3: TGCGCCAGCAGCTCTAATATACTAACAGGGGGCGGCTACACCTTC. Supplemented by reference TRBV5-1 and TRBJ1-2, the full variable domain reads KAGVTQTPRYLIKTRGQQVTLSCSPISGHRSVSWYQQTPGQGLQFLFEYFSETQRNKGNFPGRFSGRQFSNSRSEMNVSTLELGDSALYLCASSSNILTGGGYTFGSGTRLTVV.

This clonotype was recorded a few times. This chain uses TRBV29-1 with TRBJ1-2; D may be TRBD1 (5 bases). The CDR3 totals 12 residues. CDR1 is SQVTM and CDR2 is ANQGSEA in the germline V gene. V lost 4 bases, J lost 8 bases, and 14 bases lay in between. Here the CDR3 DNA reads TGCAGCGTTGTCAGGGTTTCCGACGGCTACACCTTC. The encoded protein is CSVVRVSDGYTF.

The chain joins TRBV20-1 to TRBJ2-5, with 9 bases fitting TRBD1. The CDR3 length is 14 residues. Germline V gives CDR1 DFQATT, CDR2 SNEGSKA (reference sequence). V gave up 6 bases and J gave up 5 bases; unmatched junction bases: 10. The DNA of the CDR3 is TGCAGTGCCCACCCTACAGGGGGCCTCGAGACCCAGTACTTC. Protein: CSAHPTGGLETQYF.

This clonotype was recorded at least ten times. This chain uses TRBV6-5 with TRBJ2-5; 9 positions match TRBD1. After removal of 1 base from V and 4 bases from J, the junction contained 1 base not matched to a gene. The CDR3 has 14 residues. CDR1 MNHEY and CDR2 SVGAGI come from the germline V gene. CDR3 nucleotides: TGTGCCAGCAGTTACTTGACAGGGGGAGAGACCCAGTACTTC. Translating gives CASSYLTGGETQYF.

This clonotype came up many times. The chain is built from TRBV28 and TRBJ1-4; D unclear. V lost 8 bases to trimming and J lost 7 bases, with 14 bases between them. The CDR3 runs to 13 residues. CDR1 MDHEN and CDR2 SYDVKM come from the germline V gene. CDR3 loop: CASAGQSFEKLFF. The CDR3 DNA follows: TGTGCCAGCGCCGGTCAGAGCTTTGAAAAACTGTTTTTT.

This clonotype was counted at least ten times. The chain recombines TRBV28 with TRBJ2-1; possible D gene TRBD2, 5 bases. Between the trimmed V and J ends, which lost 8 bases and 4 bases, there was a span of 15 bases. This CDR3 has 14 residues. Germline values: CDR1 MDHEN, CDR2 SYDVKM. CDR3 residues: CASRGPYQYNEQFF. Written as DNA, the CDR3 is TGTGCCAGCCGCGGGCCCTACCAATACAATGAGCAGTTCTTC.

This rearrangement joins TRBV9 to TRBJ2-2; D might be TRBD2 (5 bases). V gave up 3 bases and J gave up 7 bases, with 13 bases separating them. Germline V gene lookup returns CDR1 SGDLS and CDR2 YYNGEE. This CDR3 contains 14 residues. The CDR3 nucleotides read TGTGCCAGCAGCGGAGGGTCGGGGAGCGGGGAGCTGTTTTTT. Residues: CASSGGSGSGELFF.

The rearrangement links TRBV6-2 or TRBV6-3 to TRBJ2-3; D possibly corresponds to TRBD2 (5 bases). Germline assignment: CDR1 MNHEY and CDR2 SVGEGT. Trimming left V 2 bases short and J 2 bases short, with 8 bases between. The CDR3 has 14 amino acids. The DNA of the CDR3 is TGTGCCAGCAGTTACGGGGAGTACACAGATACGCAGTATTTT. Encoded protein: CASSYGEYTDTQYF.